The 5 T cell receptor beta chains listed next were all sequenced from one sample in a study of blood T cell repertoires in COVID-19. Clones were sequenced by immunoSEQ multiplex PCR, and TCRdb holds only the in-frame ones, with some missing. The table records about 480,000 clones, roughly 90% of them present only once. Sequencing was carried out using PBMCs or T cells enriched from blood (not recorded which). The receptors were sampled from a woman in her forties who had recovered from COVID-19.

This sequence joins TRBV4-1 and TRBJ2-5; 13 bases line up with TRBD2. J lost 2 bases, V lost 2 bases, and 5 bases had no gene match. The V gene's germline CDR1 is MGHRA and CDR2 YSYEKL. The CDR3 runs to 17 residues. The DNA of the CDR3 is TGCGCCAGCAGCCAAAGGACTAGCGGGAGTTGGCAAGAGACCCAGTACTTC. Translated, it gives CASSQRTSGSWQETQYF.

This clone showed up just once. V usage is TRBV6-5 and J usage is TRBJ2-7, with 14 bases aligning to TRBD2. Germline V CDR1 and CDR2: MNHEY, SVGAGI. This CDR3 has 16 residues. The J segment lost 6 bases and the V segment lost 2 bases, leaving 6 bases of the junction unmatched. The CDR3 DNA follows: TGTGCCAGCAGTTACGGAAGGGGACTAGCGGGAGCCGAGCAGTACTTC. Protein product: CASSYGRGLAGAEQYF.

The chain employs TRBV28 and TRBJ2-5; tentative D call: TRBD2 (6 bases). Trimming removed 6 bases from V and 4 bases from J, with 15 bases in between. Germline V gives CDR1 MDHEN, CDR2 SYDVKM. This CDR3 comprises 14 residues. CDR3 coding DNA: TGTGCCAGCAGCCTCGGGGGAGAGGGAGAGACCCAGTACTTC. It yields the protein CASSLGGEGETQYF.

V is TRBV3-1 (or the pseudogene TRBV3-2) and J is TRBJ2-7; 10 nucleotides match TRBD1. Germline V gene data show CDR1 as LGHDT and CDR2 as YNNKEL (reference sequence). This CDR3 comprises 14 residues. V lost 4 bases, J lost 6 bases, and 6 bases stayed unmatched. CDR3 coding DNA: TGTGCCAGCAGCCCCAGGGACAGGGGATCCGAGCAGTACTTC. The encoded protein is CASSPRDRGSEQYF.

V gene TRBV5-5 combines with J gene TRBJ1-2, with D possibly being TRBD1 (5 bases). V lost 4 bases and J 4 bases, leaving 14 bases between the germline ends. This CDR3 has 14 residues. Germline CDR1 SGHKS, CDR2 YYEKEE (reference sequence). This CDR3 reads CASSRAPGGYGYTF. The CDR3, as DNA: TGTGCCAGCAGCCGCGCCCCCGGGGGCTATGGCTACACCTTC.